This TCR beta chain was captured in a study of regulatory T cells in long-lasting Graves disease (dated by TCRdb to 2020 to 2022). About the study as a whole: Newly diagnosed Graves' disease patients had taken antithyroid drugs for less than 3 months. This study used TCR sequencing and RNA sequencing of peripheral blood to compare persistent Graves' disease patients against newly diagnosed Graves' disease patients. The study took place in China and was registered as a clinical trial. A total of around 33 samples underwent TCR sequencing, from about 13 patients with persistent Graves' disease and about 20 patients with newly diagnosed Graves' disease.

According to the germline V gene, CDR1 reads KGHDR and CDR2 reads SFDVKD. V is shortened by 9 bases, J by 7 bases, and the region joining them spans 21 bases. The CDR3 runs 15 amino acids, cysteine and phenylalanine included. Only the CDR3 part of the read is kept: 45 bases, read in frame from the first base. What the study reported, not specific to this receptor: Sequencing and analysis were limited to the TCR beta chain. TRBV28, TRBJ1-2 and TRBJ2-5 were preferentially used in persistent disease, while TRBV20-1 and TRBJ2-1 were favored in newly diagnosed disease. Compared with newly diagnosed patients, persistent Graves' disease patients had lower TCR Shannon entropy and fewer highly expanded clones, which suggests clonal expansion. Only peripheral blood was studied, because thyroid tissue, the primary lesion, was inaccessible. More public clonotypes were shared among persistent patients (under 3,000) than among newly diagnosed patients (approximately 1,000). As a limitation, the authors acknowledged that the small sample size may reduce accuracy.

This clonotype came up a few times. The antigen it binds to is not known. Base qualities were left out, and no much larger clone turns up one base away. The time point label corresponds to: newly diagnosed GD, antithyroid drugs for less than 3 months. RNA was extracted from PBMCs in TRIzol for both TCR sequencing and RNA sequencing. The diagnosis of Graves' disease was made according to American Thyroid Association guidelines. Recruitment of patients was carried out at an endocrinology department in Xi'an, China. From each patient, around 9 milliliters of peripheral blood was collected into an EDTA anticoagulant tube. Ficoll Paque Plus density gradient separation was used to isolate PBMCs, and no further T cell sorting was performed. An Agilent 2100 Bioanalyzer and agarose gel were used to assess RNA quality, and a NanoDrop 2000 was used to measure RNA concentration. Libraries were constructed by multiplex PCR. The listed sequencing device is Illumina HiSeq 4000. CDR3 regions were amplified by Arm-PCR with iRepertoire HTBI primers to construct TCR beta libraries. Gel purification was performed on PCR products prior to sequencing. The authors' pipeline ran thus. Across samples, 60 to 80 TRBV and 13 to 15 TRBJ segments were identified and used for gene usage analysis of CDR3 amino acid clonotypes. COPE and FqMerger were used to merge filtered high-quality paired reads into contigs. BLAST was used to align contigs to IMGT TRBV, TRBD and TRBJ reference genes, and CDR3 was defined according to IMGT. Any clonotype with a frequency above 0.1% was counted as a highly expanded clone. Shannon entropy was used to measure repertoire diversity, and the Gini coefficient was used to measure V-J evenness. A clonotype was considered public if more than one individual shared it. TCRdb trimmed the raw reads at Q25, called clones with MiXCR and kept productive beta chains. Each record represents a unique CDR3 protein, reported with the most common genes and DNA among its rows. The V and J calls and clone size come from TCRdb's table, not from the authors' own analysis. This sample gives under 450,000 distinct CDR3 sequences in total; around 15% of them show up just once. Together, the top ten hold just over 20% of the sample.

These data are also associated with another study on T cells in Graves' hyperthyroidism and ophthalmopathy. As described in the second report: Graves' hyperthyroidism was defined as stable when no progression to ophthalmopathy occurred over 18 months of follow-up. Hyperthyroidism patients were newly diagnosed, had a disease duration of under 2 months, and were aged 18 to 65 years. The study excluded patients with uncontrolled infections, other autoimmune diseases, pregnancy or lactation. Clinical symptoms, serum thyroxine and TRAb, thyroid ultrasound, and orbital computed tomography formed the basis for the diagnoses. The first round of RT-PCR for the TCR CDR3 was performed with the HTBI primer set and the Qiagen OneStep RT-PCR kit. Most expanded thyroid clonotypes (frequency above 0.001) were also detected in blood, suggesting blood repertoires may reflect thyroid immune responses. In cross-validation, a model built on a 13 V-J signature told ophthalmopathy apart from stable hyperthyroidism with 87.88% sensitivity and 81% to 82% specificity, and in testing the same model reached 80%/75%. In validation, progression to ophthalmopathy was predicted by the model with roughly 69% sensitivity and just over 72% specificity, a median of approximately 7.1 months before onset. To identify TCR V-J signatures that set the groups apart, the researchers used a discovery cohort of approximately 98 patients, made up of 40 to 45 with Graves' ophthalmopathy and 57 with stable Graves' hyperthyroidism. Prospective prediction of ophthalmopathy was tested in an independent validation cohort of 18 to 20 hyperthyroidism patients and 17 patients who later progressed to ophthalmopathy. The 100 or so discovery patients were randomly divided into training and test sets at a 7:3 ratio. Thyroid tissue and blood T-cell repertoires from roughly six Graves' hyperthyroidism patients were also compared in the study. After sampling, hyperthyroidism patients received methimazole starting at 30 mg daily, and ophthalmopathy patients received high-dose intravenous methylprednisolone. Libraries were constructed in a second round of multiplex PCR, after which size selection and purification were performed. Paired-end sequencing of the libraries was performed with 100 bp reads on an Illumina HiSeq2000. Raw data were processed with SOAPnuke, discarding reads with adapters, uncalled bases, mean Phred below 15, or no exact constant-primer or identifier match. COPE v1.2.5 was used to merge high-quality paired reads, and clonotypes were defined as unique nucleotide sequences. MiTCR v1.1 was used to align clonotypes to the IMGT TRBV, TRBD and TRBJ reference segments. The analysis was restricted to V-J combinations with a frequency above 0.0001, which together covered roughly 99% of the repertoires. A TCS score was defined as the ratio between F50 (clonal expansion) and ExV (chaos), using BLOSUM62-based TCRdist between CDR3 peptides within each V-J. Welch's t-statistics and random forest reduced around 510 V-J features to fewer than 15, which were used in a naive Bayes classifier (R e1071). Sample size was not statistically predetermined, and investigators were not blinded to group allocation. The paper describes TCR Vbeta CDR3 sequencing of 140 or so peripheral blood samples, made up of roughly 40 ophthalmopathy patients, 70 to 80 hyperthyroidism patients and 17 progressor patients.

This clonotype was obtained from a woman aged 18 to 35 with Graves disease. Donor details come from another sample of the same person, matched by shared clones. The chain links TRBV24-1 with TRBJ2-1; perhaps TRBD2 is the D gene, with 6 bases matching. The source material was peripheral blood mononuclear cells (PBMCs), sampled at new diagnosis, from a patient treated with antithyroid drugs. CDR3 reads: CATDSPGLETNEQFF. The DNA sequence is as follows: TGTGCCACCGACTCGCCGGGACTTGAGACGAATGAGCAGTTCTTC.